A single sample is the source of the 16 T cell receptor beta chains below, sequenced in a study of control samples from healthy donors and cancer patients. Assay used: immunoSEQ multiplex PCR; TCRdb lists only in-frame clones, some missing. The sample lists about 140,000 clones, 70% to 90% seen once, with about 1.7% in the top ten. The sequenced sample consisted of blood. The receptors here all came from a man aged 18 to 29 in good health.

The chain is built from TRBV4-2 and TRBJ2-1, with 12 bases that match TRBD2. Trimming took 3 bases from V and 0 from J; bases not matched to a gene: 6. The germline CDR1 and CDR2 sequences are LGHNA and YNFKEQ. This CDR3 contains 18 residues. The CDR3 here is CASSHYGLAGISYNEQFF. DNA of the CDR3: TGTGCCAGCAGCCACTACGGACTAGCGGGGATCTCCTACAATGAGCAGTTCTTC.

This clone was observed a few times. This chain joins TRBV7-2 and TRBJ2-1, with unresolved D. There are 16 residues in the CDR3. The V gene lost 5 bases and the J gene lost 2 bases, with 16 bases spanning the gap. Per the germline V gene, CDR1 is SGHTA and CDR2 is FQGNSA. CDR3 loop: CASSPYPLGPYNEQFF. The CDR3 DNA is TGTGCCAGCAGCCCCTACCCATTGGGCCCCTACAATGAGCAGTTCTTC.

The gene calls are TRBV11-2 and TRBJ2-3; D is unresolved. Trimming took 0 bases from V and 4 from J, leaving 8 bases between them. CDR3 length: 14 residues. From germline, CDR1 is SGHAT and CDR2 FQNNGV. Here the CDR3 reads CASSLEGWADTQYF. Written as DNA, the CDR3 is TGTGCCAGCAGCTTAGAGGGATGGGCAGATACGCAGTATTTT.

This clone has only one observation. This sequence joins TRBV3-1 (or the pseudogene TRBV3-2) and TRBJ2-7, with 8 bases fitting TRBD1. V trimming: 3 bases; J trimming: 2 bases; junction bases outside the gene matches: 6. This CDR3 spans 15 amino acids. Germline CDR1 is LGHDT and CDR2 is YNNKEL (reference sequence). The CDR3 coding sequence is TGTGCCAGCAGCCATTCAGGGGGCAAGCCCTACGAGCAGTACTTC. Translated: CASSHSGGKPYEQYF.

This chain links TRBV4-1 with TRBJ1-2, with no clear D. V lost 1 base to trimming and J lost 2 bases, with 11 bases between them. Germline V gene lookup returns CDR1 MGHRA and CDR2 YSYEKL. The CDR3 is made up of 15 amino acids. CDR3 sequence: CASSQVTAANYGYTF. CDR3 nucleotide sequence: TGCGCCAGCAGCCAAGTTACAGCAGCCAACTATGGCTACACCTTC.

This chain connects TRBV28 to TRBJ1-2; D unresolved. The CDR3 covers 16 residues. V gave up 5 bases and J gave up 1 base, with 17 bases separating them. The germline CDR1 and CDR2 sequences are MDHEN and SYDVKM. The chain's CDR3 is CASSPFSVRINYGYTF. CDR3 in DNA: TGTGCCAGCAGTCCCTTTTCGGTTCGGATTAACTATGGCTACACCTTC.

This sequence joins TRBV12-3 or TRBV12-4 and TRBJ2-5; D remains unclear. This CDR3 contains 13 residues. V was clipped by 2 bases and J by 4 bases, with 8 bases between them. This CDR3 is CASSLLGGETQYF. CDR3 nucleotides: TGTGCCAGCAGTTTATTGGGCGGAGAGACCCAGTACTTC.

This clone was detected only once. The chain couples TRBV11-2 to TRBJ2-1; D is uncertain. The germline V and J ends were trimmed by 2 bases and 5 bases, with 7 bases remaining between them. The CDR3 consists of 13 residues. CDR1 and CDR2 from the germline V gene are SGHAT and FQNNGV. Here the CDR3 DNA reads TGTGCCAGCAGCTTAAACGGCCACAATGAGCAGTTCTTC. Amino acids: CASSLNGHNEQFF.

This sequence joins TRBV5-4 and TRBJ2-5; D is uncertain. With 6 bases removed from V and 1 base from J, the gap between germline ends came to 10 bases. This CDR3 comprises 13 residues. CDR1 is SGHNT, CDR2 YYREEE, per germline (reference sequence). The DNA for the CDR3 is TGTGCCAGCACCCTCGGCAGCCAAGAGACCCAGTACTTC. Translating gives CASTLGSQETQYF.

DNA for the CDR3: TGTGCCAGCAGGGACAGCACAGATACGCAGTATTTT. It encodes CASRDSTDTQYF. The rearrangement uses TRBV6-5 and TRBJ2-3; D is ambiguous. CDR3 length equals 12 residues. Per germline, CDR1 MNHEY and CDR2 SVGAGI. Between the trimmed V and J ends, which lost 6 bases and 0 bases, there was a span of 4 bases.

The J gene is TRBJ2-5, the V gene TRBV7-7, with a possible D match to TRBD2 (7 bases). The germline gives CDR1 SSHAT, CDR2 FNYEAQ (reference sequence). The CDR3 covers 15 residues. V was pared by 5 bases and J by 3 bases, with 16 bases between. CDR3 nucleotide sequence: TGTGCCAGCAGCCTTGTCGGGGGGCCTGAAGAGACCCAGTACTTC. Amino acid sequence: CASSLVGGPEETQYF.

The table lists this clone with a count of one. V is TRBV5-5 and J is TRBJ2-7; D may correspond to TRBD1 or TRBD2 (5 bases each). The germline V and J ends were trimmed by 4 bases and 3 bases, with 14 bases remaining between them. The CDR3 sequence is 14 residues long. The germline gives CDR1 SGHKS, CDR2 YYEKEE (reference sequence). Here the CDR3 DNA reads TGTGCCAGCAGCGCGATGGAGAGGGGCTACGAGCAGTACTTC. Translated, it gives CASSAMERGYEQYF.

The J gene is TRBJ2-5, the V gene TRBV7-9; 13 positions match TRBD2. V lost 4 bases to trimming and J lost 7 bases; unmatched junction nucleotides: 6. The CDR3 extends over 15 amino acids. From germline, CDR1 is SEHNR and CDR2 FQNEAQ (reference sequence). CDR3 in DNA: TGTGCCAGCAGCTCCGGACTAGCGGGAGTCGGGACCCAGTACTTC. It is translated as CASSSGLAGVGTQYF.

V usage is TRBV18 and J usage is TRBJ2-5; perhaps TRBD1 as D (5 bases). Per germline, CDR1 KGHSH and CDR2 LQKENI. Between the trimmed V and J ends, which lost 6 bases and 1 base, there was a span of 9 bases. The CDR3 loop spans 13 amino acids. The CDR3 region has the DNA TGTGCCAGCTCCCACGACAGCCAAGAGACCCAGTACTTC. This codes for CASSHDSQETQYF. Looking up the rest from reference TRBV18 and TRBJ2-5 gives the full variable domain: NAGVMQNPRHLVRRRGQEARLRCSPMKGHSHVYWYRQLPEEGLKFMVYLQKENIIDESGMPKERFSAEFPKEGPSILRIQQVVRGDSAAYFCASSHDSQETQYFGPGTRLLVL.

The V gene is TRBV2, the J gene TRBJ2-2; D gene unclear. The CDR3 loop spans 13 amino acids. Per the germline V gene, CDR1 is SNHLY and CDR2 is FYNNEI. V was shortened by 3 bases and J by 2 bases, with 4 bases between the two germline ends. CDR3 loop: CASSEANTGELFF. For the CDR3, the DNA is TGTGCCAGCAGTGAGGCTAACACCGGGGAGCTGTTTTTT.

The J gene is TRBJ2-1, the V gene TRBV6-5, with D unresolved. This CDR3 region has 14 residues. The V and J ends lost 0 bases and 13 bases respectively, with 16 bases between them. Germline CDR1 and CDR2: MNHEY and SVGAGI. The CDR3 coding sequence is TGTGCCAGCAGTTACTCGTCCACCCCGATCTCCCAGTTCTTC. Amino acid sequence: CASSYSSTPISQFF.